Below, one T cell receptor beta chain is given with its context. Its antigen is as yet unknown. The sample is drawn from a study of identical twins. Overall study findings and caveats: Compared with models, monozygotic twins showed more out-of-frame TCR alpha sharing. Reduced insertions were recorded for abundant cord blood beta clonotypes, with no such pattern in memory repertoires. Where beta out-of-frame sequences were concerned, excess twin sharing was weaker.

TCRdb re-derived calls from the 5' RACE reads in MiXCR, one entry per CDR3 protein. Of 520,000 or so distinct CDR3 sequences listed, about 20% are singletons. This sample was also put to use in a study of T cells expressing NK-cell markers. That paper notes: In sorted CD3+CD56+NKG2C+, CD3+CD56+NKG2C- and CD3+CD56-NKG2C+ T cells, TCR beta repertoires were obtained.

The source material was CD4+ T cells sorted from blood. The TCR comes from a woman between 18 and 29 years old in good health.

This chain's CDR3 is CASSRLGTLQETQYF. Written as DNA, the CDR3 is TGTGCCAGCAGCCGCCTTGGGACCCTCCAGGAGACCCAGTACTTC. The chain joins TRBV12-3 or TRBV12-4 to TRBJ2-5, with D perhaps TRBD1 or TRBD2 (5 bases each). The V end lost 6 bases, the J end lost 5 bases, and 19 bases lay between the germline ends. The CDR3 covers 15 residues.